These 6 T cell receptor beta chains were sequenced from one sample in a study of shared clonotypes between healthy human individuals. Selected positively for CCR7 and CD45RO-negative, naive CD8 cells excluded terminally differentiated effector memory CD45RA+ cells. Repertoires were generated with immunoSEQ multiplex PCR, while TCRdb's copy carries only in-frame clones and drops some. The table records about 2 million clones, approximately 94% of them present only once. The sample consisted of naive CD8+ T cells sorted from blood. These receptors originate from a man younger than 35 in good health.

The J gene is TRBJ2-7, the V gene TRBV29-1, with a weak D call TRBD2 (6 bases). The V end lost 6 bases, the J end lost 7 bases, and 16 bases lay between the germline ends. The germline CDR1 and CDR2 sequences are SQVTM and ANQGSEA. The CDR3 length is 12 residues. The CDR3 is CSVHGTLGEQYF. The CDR3 DNA is TGCAGCGTCCACGGGACTCTGGGGGAGCAGTACTTC.

The CDR3 is CASSFGLAGVNTGELFF. In DNA form, the CDR3 reads TGTGCCAGCAGTTTCGGCCTAGCGGGGGTTAACACCGGGGAGCTGTTTTTT. This sequence joins TRBV27 and TRBJ2-2, with 10 positions matching TRBD2. Germline V gene sequence: CDR1 MNHEY, CDR2 SMNVEV (reference sequence). After removal of 3 bases from V and 2 bases from J, the junction contained 6 bases not matched to a gene. The CDR3 has 17 amino acids.

The gene calls are TRBV4-1 and TRBJ2-2, with 10 nucleotides matching TRBD1. The germline V gene encodes CDR1 MGHRA and CDR2 YSYEKL. V lost 3 bases to trimming and J lost 1 base; unmatched junction nucleotides: 2. The CDR3 is 16 amino acids. The CDR3 DNA reads TGCGCCAGCAGCCATGGACAGGGGGTGAACACCGGGGAGCTGTTTTTT. Amino acid sequence: CASSHGQGVNTGELFF.

The CDR3 loop is CASSQNEQLAGNTIYF. The CDR3 nucleotides are TGTGCCAGCAGCCAAAATGAACAATTAGCTGGAAACACCATATATTTT. The chain links TRBV5-4 to TRBJ1-3; the D is unclear. The V end lost 4 bases, the J end lost 2 bases, and 16 bases lay between the germline ends. Germline V lookup: CDR1 SGHNT, CDR2 YYREEE (reference sequence). CDR3 size: 16 residues.

As regards this clone: This may come from a read error, since a much larger clone is one base off. This sample includes further DNA sequences coding for the same CDR3. This chain joins TRBV2 and TRBJ2-7, with 10 positions matching TRBD1. The V segment lost 6 bases and the J segment 4 bases; nucleotides outside the gene matches: 3. The CDR3 is 13 amino acids. Per the germline V gene, CDR1 is SNHLY and CDR2 is FYNNEI. The CDR3 nucleotides are TGTGCCAGCAGCTTGGGACAGGGGTACGAGCAGTACTTC. It is translated as CASSLGQGYEQYF.

The rearrangement uses TRBV6-1 and TRBJ2-5; TRBD2 matches at 8 bases. This CDR3 region has 17 residues. V dropped 3 bases and J dropped 4; count of bases not matched to a gene: 13. Germline assignment: CDR1 MNHNS and CDR2 SASEGT. The chain's CDR3 is CASSEGAGVGVGETQYF. CDR3 nucleotide sequence: TGTGCCAGCAGTGAGGGAGCGGGAGTGGGAGTCGGAGAGACCCAGTACTTC.